The 5 T cell receptor beta chains below come from one sample, sequenced in a study of OX40 agonist ivuxolimab in advanced cancers. Profiled with immunoSEQ multiplex PCR; TCRdb holds only in-frame clones, not every one. The table records tens of thousands of clones, 85% to 90% of them present only once. Sequencing used CD4+ or CD8+ T cells sorted from blood, obtained in a trial of the OX40 agonist ivuxolimab. The receptor set was obtained from an adult with an advanced solid tumor such as melanoma, head and neck, liver or kidney cancer.

The rearrangement links TRBV14 to TRBJ2-5, with D possibly matching TRBD2 (6 bases). Trimming stripped 3 bases from V and 7 bases from J, with 18 bases between. Germline V gene data show CDR1 as SGHDN and CDR2 as FVKESK. The CDR3 is 15 amino acids. In DNA, the CDR3 is TGTGCCAGCAGCCACCAACTAGCTCCCGGGGGGACCCAGTACTTC. As protein: CASSHQLAPGGTQYF.

The chain carries TRBV5-5 and TRBJ2-7; TRBD2 aligns across 7 bases. With 0 bases clipped from V and 0 bases from J, the junction kept 6 bases outside the gene matches. Germline V gene lookup returns CDR1 SGHKS and CDR2 YYEKEE (reference sequence). The CDR3 extends over 16 amino acids. In DNA, the CDR3 is TGTGCCAGCAGCTTGGCCGGAGCGGGACCCTCCTACGAGCAGTACTTC. It encodes CASSLAGAGPSYEQYF.

The rearrangement joins TRBV21-1 to TRBJ2-2; no DNA check was done on the table's D call, TRBD2. TRBV21-1 corresponds to a pseudogene. CDR3 length: 15 amino acids. The CDR3 sequence: CASSKGSLAGGELFF. For the CDR3, the DNA is TGTGCCAGCAGCAAGGGTAGCCTAGCTGGGGGGGAGCTGTTTTTT.

This CDR3 is CASSYSGLGTEAFF. CDR3 nucleotide sequence: TGTGCCAGCAGTTACTCAGGGTTAGGCACTGAAGCTTTCTTT. The J gene is TRBJ1-1, the V gene TRBV6-5; the D is unclear. The CDR3 has 14 residues. Germline CDR1 and CDR2: MNHEY and SVGAGI. Trimming left V 0 bases short and J 4 bases short, with 9 bases between.

V usage is TRBV7-2 and J usage is TRBJ1-2, with D tentatively TRBD1 (5 bases). The CDR3 runs 16 residues. Per the germline V gene, CDR1 is SGHTA and CDR2 is FQGNSA. With 2 bases removed from V and 7 bases from J, the gap between germline ends came to 20 bases. The chain's CDR3 is CASSLSFREGFRGYTF. In DNA, the CDR3 is TGTGCCAGCAGCTTAAGTTTCAGGGAGGGTTTTCGTGGCTACACCTTC.